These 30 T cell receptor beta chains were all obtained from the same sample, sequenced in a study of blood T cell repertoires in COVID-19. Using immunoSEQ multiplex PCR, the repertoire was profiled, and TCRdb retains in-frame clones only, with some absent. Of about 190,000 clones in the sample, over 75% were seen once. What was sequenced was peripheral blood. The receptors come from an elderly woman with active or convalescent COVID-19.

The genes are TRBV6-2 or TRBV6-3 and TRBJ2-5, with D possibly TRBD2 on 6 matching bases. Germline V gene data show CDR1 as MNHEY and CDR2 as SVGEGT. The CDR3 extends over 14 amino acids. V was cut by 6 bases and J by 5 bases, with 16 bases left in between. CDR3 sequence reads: CASSPIAGPETQYF. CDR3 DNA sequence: TGTGCCAGCAGCCCGATCGCGGGGCCGGAGACCCAGTACTTC.

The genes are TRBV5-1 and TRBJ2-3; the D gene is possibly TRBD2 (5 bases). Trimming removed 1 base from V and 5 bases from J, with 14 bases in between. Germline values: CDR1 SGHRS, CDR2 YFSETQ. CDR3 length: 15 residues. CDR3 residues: CASSLSPAERDTQYF. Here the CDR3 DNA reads TGCGCCAGCAGCTTGTCTCCAGCGGAGAGAGATACGCAGTATTTT.

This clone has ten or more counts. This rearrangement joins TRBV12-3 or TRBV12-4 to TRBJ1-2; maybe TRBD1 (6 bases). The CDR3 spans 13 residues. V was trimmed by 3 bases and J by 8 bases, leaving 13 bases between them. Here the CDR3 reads CASSFTGMGGYTF. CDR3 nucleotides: TGTGCCAGCAGTTTTACAGGGATGGGCGGCTACACCTTC.

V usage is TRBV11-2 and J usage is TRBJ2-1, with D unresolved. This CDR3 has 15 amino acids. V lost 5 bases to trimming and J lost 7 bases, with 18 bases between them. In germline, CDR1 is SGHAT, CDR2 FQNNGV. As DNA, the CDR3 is TGTGCCAGCAGCCCAAATTATGCCGGTAATAATGAGCAGTTCTTC. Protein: CASSPNYAGNNEQFF.

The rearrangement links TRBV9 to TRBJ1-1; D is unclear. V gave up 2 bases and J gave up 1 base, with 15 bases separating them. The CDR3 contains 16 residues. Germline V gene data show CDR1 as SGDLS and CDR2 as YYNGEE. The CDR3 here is CASSVIGRSWNTEAFF. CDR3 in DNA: TGTGCCAGCAGCGTCATCGGGAGAAGTTGGAACACTGAAGCTTTCTTT. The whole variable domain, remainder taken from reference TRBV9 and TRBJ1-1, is DSGVTQTPKHLITATGQRVTLRCSPRSGDLSVYWYQQSLDQGLQFLIQYYNGEERAKGNILERFSAQQFPDLHSELNLSSLELGDSALYFCASSVIGRSWNTEAFFGQGTRLTVV.

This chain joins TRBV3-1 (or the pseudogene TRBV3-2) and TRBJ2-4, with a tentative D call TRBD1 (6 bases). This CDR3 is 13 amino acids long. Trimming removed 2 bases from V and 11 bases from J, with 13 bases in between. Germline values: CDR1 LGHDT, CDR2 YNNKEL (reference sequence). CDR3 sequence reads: CASSQTTGSVQYF. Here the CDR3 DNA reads TGTGCCAGCAGCCAAACAACAGGGTCGGTTCAGTACTTC.

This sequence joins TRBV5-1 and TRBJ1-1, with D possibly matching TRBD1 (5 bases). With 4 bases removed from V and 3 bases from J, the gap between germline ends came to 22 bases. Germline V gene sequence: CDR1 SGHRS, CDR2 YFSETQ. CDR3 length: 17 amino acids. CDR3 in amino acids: CASSPSVPGRGDTEAFF. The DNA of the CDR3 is TGCGCCAGCAGCCCTTCTGTCCCTGGCCGGGGGGACACTGAAGCTTTCTTT. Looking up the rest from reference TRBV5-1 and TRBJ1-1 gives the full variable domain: KAGVTQTPRYLIKTRGQQVTLSCSPISGHRSVSWYQQTPGQGLQFLFEYFSETQRNKGNFPGRFSGRQFSNSRSEMNVSTLELGDSALYLCASSPSVPGRGDTEAFFGQGTRLTVV.

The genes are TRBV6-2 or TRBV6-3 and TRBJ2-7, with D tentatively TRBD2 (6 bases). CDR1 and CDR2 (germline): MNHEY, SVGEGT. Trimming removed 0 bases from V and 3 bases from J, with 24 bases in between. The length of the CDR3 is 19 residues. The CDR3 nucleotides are TGTGCCAGCAGTTACTCGATTTCCCCACCAGCGGGCGACATCTACGAGCAGTACTTC. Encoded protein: CASSYSISPPAGDIYEQYF.

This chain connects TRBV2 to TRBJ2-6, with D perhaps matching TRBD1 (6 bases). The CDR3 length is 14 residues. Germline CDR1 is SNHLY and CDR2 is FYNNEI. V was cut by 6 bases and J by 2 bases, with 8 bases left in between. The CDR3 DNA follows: TGTGCCAGCAGGGGACACACTGGGGCCAACGTCCTGACTTTC. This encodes CASRGHTGANVLTF.

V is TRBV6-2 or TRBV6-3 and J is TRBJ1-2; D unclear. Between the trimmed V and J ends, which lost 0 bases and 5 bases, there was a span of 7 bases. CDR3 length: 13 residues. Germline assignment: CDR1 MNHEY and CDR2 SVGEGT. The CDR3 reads CASSYSGEYGYTF. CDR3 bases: TGTGCCAGCAGTTACTCTGGAGAGTATGGCTACACCTTC.

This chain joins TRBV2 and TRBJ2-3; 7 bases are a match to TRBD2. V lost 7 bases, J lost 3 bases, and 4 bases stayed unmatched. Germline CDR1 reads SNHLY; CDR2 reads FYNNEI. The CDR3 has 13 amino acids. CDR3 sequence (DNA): TGTGCCAGCATCGGGGGGAGAACAGATACGCAGTATTTT. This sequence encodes CASIGGRTDTQYF.

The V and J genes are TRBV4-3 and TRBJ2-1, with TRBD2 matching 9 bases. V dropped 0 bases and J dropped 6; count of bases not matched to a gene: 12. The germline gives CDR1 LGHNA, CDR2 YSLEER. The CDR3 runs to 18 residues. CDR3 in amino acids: CASSQDVASGDLGNEQFF. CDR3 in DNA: TGCGCCAGCAGCCAAGATGTGGCTAGCGGGGACCTGGGCAATGAGCAGTTCTTC.

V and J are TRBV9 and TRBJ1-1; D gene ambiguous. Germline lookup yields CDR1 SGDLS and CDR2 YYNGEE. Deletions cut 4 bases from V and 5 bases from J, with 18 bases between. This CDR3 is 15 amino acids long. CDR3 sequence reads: CASSPPRRLGTEAFF. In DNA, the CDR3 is TGTGCCAGCAGCCCTCCGAGGAGGTTGGGGACTGAAGCTTTCTTT.

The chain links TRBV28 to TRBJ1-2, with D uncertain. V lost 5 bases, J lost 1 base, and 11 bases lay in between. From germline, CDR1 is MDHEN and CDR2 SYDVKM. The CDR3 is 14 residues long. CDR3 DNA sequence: TGTGCCAGCAGTACCCGAGGTCTTAACTATGGCTACACCTTC. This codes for CASSTRGLNYGYTF.

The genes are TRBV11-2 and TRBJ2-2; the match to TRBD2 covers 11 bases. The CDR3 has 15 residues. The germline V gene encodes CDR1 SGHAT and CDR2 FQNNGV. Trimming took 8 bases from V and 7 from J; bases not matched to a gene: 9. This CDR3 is CASSPTSGEIGELFF. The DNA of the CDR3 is TGTGCCAGCTCTCCGACTAGCGGGGAGATCGGGGAGCTGTTTTTT.

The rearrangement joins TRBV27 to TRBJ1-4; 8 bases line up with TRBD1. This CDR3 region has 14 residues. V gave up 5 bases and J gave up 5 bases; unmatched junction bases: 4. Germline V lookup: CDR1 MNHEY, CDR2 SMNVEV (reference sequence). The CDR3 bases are TGTGCCAGCAGTCGCCAGGGGGCAAATGAAAAACTGTTTTTT. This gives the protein CASSRQGANEKLFF.

The CDR3 nucleotides read TGCGCCAGCAGCCAAGAAGCGGTGAGCGCTGGAAACACCATATATTTT. This sequence encodes CASSQEAVSAGNTIYF. The chain is built from TRBV4-3 and TRBJ1-3, with no clear D. The CDR3 runs to 16 residues. The V gene's germline CDR1 is LGHNA and CDR2 YSLEER. Trimming stripped 0 bases from V and 2 bases from J, with 11 bases between.

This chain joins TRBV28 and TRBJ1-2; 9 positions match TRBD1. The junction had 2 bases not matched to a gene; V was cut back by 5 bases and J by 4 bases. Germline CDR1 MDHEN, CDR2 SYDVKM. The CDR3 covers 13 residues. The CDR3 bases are TGTGCCAGCAGTGGGGACAGGGTCTATGGCTACACCTTC. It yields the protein CASSGDRVYGYTF.

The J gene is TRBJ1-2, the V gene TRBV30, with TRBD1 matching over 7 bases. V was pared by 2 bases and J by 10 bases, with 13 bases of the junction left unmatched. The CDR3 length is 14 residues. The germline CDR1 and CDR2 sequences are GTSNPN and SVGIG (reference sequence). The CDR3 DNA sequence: TGTGCCTGGAGTCCACCTGGGGACAGCATATTCTACACCTTC. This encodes CAWSPPGDSIFYTF.

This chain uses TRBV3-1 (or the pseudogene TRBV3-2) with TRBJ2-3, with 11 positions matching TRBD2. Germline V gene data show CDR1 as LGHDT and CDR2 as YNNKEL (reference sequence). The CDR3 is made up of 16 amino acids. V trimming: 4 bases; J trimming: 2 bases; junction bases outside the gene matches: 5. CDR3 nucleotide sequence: TGTGCCAGCAGCCCCATAGCGGGGGGGCACACAGATACGCAGTATTTT. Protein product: CASSPIAGGHTDTQYF.

Written as DNA, the CDR3 is TGTGCCAGCAGCCCGGGGACTAGGTTTCAAGAGACCCAGTACTTC. It specifies CASSPGTRFQETQYF. The chain employs TRBV14 and TRBJ2-5; 8 bases are shared with TRBD2. Germline V gene lookup returns CDR1 SGHDN and CDR2 FVKESK. This CDR3 spans 15 amino acids. V was pared by 4 bases and J by 2 bases, with 6 bases of the junction left unmatched. The variable domain in full, completed from reference TRBV14 and TRBJ2-5, reads EAGVTQFPSHSVIEKGQTVTLRCDPISGHDNLYWYRRVMGKEIKFLLHFVKESKQDESGMPNNRFLAERTGGTYSTLKVQPAELEDSGVYFCASSPGTRFQETQYFGPGTRLLVL.

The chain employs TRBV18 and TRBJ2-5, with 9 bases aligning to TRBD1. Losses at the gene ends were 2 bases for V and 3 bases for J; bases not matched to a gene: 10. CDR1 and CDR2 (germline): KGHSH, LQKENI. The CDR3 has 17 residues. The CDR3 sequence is CASSPLTGTGSEETQYF. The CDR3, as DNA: TGTGCCAGCTCACCATTAACCGGGACAGGGAGTGAAGAGACCCAGTACTTC.

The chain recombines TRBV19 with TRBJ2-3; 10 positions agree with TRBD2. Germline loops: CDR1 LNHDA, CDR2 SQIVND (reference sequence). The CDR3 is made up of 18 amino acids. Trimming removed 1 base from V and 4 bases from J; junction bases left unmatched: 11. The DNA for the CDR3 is TGTGCCAGTAGTATAGGGCGGTTTAGCGGGGGGACGCCAGATACGCAGTATTTT. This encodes CASSIGRFSGGTPDTQYF.

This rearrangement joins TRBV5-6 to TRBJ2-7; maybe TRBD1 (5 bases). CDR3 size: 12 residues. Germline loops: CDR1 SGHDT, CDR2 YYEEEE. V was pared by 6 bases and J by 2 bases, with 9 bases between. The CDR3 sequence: CASTDRAYEQYF. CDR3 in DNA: TGTGCCAGCACAGACAGAGCCTACGAGCAGTACTTC.

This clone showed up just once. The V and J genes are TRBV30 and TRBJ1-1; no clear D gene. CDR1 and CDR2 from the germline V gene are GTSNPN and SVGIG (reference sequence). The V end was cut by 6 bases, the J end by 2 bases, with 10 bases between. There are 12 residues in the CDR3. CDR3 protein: CACSGFNTEAFF. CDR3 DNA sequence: TGTGCCTGTTCCGGGTTTAACACTGAAGCTTTCTTT.

CDR3 loop: CASSYSRGQAYNEQFF. In nucleotides, the CDR3 is TGTGCCAGCAGTTACTCTAGGGGGCAGGCCTACAATGAGCAGTTCTTC. The rearrangement joins TRBV6-5 to TRBJ2-1; 7 bases match TRBD1. This CDR3 is 16 amino acids long. Germline V gene lookup returns CDR1 MNHEY and CDR2 SVGAGI. With V trimmed by 0 bases and J by 2 bases, 4 bases remained unmatched.

The CDR3 reads CASSSGAQETQYF. CDR3 DNA: TGTGCCAGCAGCTCGGGTGCTCAAGAGACCCAGTACTTC. The chain is built from TRBV11-2 and TRBJ2-5; no definite D call. Germline V gene data show CDR1 as SGHAT and CDR2 as FQNNGV. The V end was cut by 4 bases, the J end by 2 bases, with 8 bases between. This CDR3 has 13 residues.

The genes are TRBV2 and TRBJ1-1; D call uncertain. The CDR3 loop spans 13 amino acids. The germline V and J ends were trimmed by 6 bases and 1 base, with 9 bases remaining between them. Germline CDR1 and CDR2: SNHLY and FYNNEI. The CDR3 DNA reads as TGTGCCAGCAGGCAGTCACCGAACACTGAAGCTTTCTTT. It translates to CASRQSPNTEAFF.

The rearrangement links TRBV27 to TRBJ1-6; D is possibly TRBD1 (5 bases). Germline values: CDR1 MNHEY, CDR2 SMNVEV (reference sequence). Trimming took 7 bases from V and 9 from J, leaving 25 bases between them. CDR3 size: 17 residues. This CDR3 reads CASMTNGLSRGFSPLHF. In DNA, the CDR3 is TGTGCCAGCATGACAAACGGGCTTTCCCGGGGGTTTTCACCCCTCCACTTT.

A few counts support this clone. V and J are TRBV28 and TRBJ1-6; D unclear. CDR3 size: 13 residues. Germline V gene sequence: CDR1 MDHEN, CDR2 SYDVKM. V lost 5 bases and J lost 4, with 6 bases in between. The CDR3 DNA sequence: TGTGCCAGCAGTCCGCGGTATAATTCACCCCTCCACTTT. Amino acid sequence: CASSPRYNSPLHF.